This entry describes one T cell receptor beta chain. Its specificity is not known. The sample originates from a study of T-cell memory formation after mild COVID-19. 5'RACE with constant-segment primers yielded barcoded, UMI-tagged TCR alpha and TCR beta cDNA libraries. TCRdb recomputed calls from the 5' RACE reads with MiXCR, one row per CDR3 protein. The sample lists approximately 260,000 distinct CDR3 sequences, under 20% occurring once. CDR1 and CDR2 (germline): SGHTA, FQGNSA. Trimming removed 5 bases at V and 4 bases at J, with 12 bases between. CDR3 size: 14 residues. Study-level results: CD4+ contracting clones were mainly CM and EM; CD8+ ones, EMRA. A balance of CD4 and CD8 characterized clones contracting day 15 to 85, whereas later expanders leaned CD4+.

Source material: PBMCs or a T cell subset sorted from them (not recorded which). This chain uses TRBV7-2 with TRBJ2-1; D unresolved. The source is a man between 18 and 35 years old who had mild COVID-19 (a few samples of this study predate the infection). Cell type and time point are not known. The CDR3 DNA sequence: TGTGCCAGCAGCCCCCCCCACAGTTACAATGAGCAGTTCTTC. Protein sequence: CASSPPHSYNEQFF. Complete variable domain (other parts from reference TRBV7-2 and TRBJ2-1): GAGVSQSPSNKVTEKGKDVELRCDPISGHTALYWYRQSLGQGLEFLIYFQGNSAPDKSGLPSDRFSAERTGGSVSTLTIQRTQQEDSAVYLCASSPPHSYNEQFFGPGTRLTVL.